Listed below are T cell receptor beta chains from one sample, sequenced in a study of cytotoxic CD8 clonotypes in ibrutinib-treated CLL. TCRdb's table, derived via immunoSEQ multiplex PCR, lists solely in-frame clones and lacks some. The repertoire consists of tens of thousands of clones, with approximately 65% occurring once and the leading ten covering approximately 21%. Sequenced material: PBMCs, taken after 24 months of ibrutinib treatment. These TCRs come from a human donor with chronic lymphocytic leukemia. CDR3s include the opening cysteine and the closing phenylalanine or tryptophan.

TRBJ2-7 | TRBV25-1 | CASSEYVSRGGTYEQYF
TRBJ2-7 | TRBV6-1 | CASSQGAEQYF
TRBJ1-6 | TRBV4-1 | CASSQAHRATSPLHF
TRBJ1-5 | TRBV5-8 | CASSLSGAMNQPQHF
TRBJ2-2 | TRBV9 | CASSFSPGGGANTGELFF
TRBJ1-2 | TRBV18 | CASSRSLDSLYGYTF
TRBJ2-7 | TRBV7-9 | CASSLDPSGEQYF
TRBJ2-1 | TRBV5-1 | CASSLVRASSYNEQFF
TRBJ2-1 | TRBV27 | CASSSPGTGYHNEQFF
TRBJ2-3 | TRBV27 | CASSSPYRNREDTQYF
TRBJ1-4 | TRBV5-1 | CASSLTTGGWNEKLFF
TRBJ1-5 | TRBV10-3 | CAITPDRSNQPQHF
TRBJ2-5 | TRBV5-1 | CASSLGRGTETQYF
TRBJ1-2 | TRBV5-4 | CASSVTGAALEGYTF
TRBJ1-1 | TRBV6-5 | CASSYSGQVNEAFF
TRBJ1-2 | TRBV19 | CARVRGDSYYGYTF
TRBJ2-3 | TRBV27 | CASSLNRVTDTQYF
TRBJ2-3 | TRBV29-1 | CSPGTSGTDTQYF
TRBJ1-6 | TRBV30 | CAWDPTGTNSPLHF